The 3 T cell receptor beta chains given below trace back to one sample, sequenced in a study of T cell repertoires in cytomegalovirus infection. Via MiXCR, TCRdb re-called the reads, giving one row per CDR3 protein. This sample carries about 190,000 distinct CDR3 sequences, 28% of them seen once, and the ten largest clones take 30% to 35%. The sequencing input was PBMCs. These receptors all come from a human donor in good health (CMV status not recorded). Some clones in this sample may be carry-over from other donors' samples.

This clonotype was counted many times. The genes are TRBV7-9 and TRBJ2-1, with TRBD2 matching over 7 bases. The CDR3 loop spans 15 amino acids. The V segment lost 3 bases and the J segment 1 base; nucleotides outside the gene matches: 3. The germline V gene has CDR1 SEHNR and CDR2 FQNEAQ (reference sequence). CDR3 coding DNA: TGTGCCAGCAGCTTCGGGGGGACTTCCTACAATGAGCAGTTCTTC. Residues: CASSFGGTSYNEQFF.

This clonotype has at least ten counts. The V gene is TRBV7-2, the J gene TRBJ1-6, with D hard to call. The CDR3 sequence is 13 residues long. V was shortened by 5 bases and J by 6 bases, with 8 bases between the two germline ends. Germline V gene data show CDR1 as SGHTA and CDR2 as FQGNSA. The CDR3 nucleotides read TGTGCCAGCAGCGCTCTTCTTAATTCACCCCTCCACTTT. Its protein product is CASSALLNSPLHF.

The chain carries TRBV4-1 and TRBJ2-2; D may be TRBD2 (6 bases). The V end was cut by 4 bases, the J end by 2 bases, with 11 bases between. The germline gives CDR1 MGHRA, CDR2 YSYEKL. The CDR3 runs to 15 residues. CDR3 loop: CASSRGDHNTGELFF. The CDR3 DNA reads as TGCGCCAGCAGCCGGGGGGACCATAACACCGGGGAGCTGTTTTTT.